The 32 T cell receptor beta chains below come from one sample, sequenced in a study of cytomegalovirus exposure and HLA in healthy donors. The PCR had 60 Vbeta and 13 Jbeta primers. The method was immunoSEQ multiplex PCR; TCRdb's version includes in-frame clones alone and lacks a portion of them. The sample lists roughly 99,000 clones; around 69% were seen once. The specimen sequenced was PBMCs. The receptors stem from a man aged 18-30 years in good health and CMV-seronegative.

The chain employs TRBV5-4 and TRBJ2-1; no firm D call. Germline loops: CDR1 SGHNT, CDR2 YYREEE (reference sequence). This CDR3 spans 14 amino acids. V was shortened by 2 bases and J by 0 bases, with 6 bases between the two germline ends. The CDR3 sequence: CASSLAISYNEQFF. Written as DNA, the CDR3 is TGTGCCAGCAGCTTAGCGATCTCCTACAATGAGCAGTTCTTC. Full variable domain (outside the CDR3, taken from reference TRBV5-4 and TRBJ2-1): ETGVTQSPTHLIKTRGQQVTLRCSSQSGHNTVSWYQQALGQGPQFIFQYYREEENGRGNFPPRFSGLQFPNYSSELNVNALELDDSALYLCASSLAISYNEQFFGPGTRLTVL.

The CDR3 sequence is CASSKQGGPQETQYF. The CDR3 DNA reads TGTGCCAGCAGCAAACAGGGTGGGCCCCAAGAGACCCAGTACTTC. The chain links TRBV7-3 to TRBJ2-5, with D tentatively TRBD1 (6 bases). The CDR3 is made up of 15 amino acids. Germline V lookup: CDR1 SGHTA, CDR2 FQGTGA. V was cut by 5 bases and J by 1 base, with 14 bases left in between.

CDR3 in amino acids: CASSLGGGGIEEQFF. The CDR3 coding sequence is TGTGCCAGCAGTTTAGGAGGGGGAGGGATAGAGGAGCAGTTCTTC. The gene calls are TRBV28 and TRBJ2-1; tentatively, D is TRBD2 (7 bases). Germline lookup yields CDR1 MDHEN and CDR2 SYDVKM. Trimming removed 2 bases at V and 10 bases at J, with 18 bases between. The CDR3 runs to 15 residues.

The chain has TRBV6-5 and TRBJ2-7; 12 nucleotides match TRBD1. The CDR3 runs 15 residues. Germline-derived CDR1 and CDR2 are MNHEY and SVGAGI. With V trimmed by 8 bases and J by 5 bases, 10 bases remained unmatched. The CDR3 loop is CASALTGTGGDEQYF. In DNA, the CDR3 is TGTGCCAGCGCCCTAACCGGGACAGGGGGCGACGAGCAGTACTTC.

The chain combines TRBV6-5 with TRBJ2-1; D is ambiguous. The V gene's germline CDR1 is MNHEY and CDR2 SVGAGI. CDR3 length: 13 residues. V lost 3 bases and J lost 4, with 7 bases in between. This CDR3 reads CASSYRLYNEQFF. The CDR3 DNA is TGTGCCAGCAGTTATAGATTGTACAATGAGCAGTTCTTC.

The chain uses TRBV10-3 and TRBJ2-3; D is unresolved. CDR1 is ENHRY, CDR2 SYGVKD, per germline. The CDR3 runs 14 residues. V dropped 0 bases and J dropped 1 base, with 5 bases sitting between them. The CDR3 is CAISESAGTDTQYF. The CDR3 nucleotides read TGTGCCATCAGTGAGTCGGCAGGCACAGATACGCAGTATTTT.

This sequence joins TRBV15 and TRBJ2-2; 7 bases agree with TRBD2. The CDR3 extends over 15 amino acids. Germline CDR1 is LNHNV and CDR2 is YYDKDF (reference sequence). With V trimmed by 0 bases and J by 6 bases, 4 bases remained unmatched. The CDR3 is CATSRERGSPGELFF. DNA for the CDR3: TGTGCCACCAGCAGAGAGCGGGGGTCACCCGGGGAGCTGTTTTTT.

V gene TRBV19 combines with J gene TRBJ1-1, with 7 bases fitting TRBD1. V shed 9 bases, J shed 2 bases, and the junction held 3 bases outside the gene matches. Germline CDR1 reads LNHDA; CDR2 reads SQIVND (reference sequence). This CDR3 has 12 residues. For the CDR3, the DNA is TGTGCCAGCCGGGACAGAAACACTGAAGCTTTCTTT. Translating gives CASRDRNTEAFF.

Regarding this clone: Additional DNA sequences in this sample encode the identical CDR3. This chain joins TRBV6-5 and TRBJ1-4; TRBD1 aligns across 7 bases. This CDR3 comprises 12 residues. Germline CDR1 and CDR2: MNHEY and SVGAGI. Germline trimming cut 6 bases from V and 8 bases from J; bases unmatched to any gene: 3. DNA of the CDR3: TGTGCCAGCAGCCAGGACAGGGAAAAACTGTTTTTT. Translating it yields CASSQDREKLFF.

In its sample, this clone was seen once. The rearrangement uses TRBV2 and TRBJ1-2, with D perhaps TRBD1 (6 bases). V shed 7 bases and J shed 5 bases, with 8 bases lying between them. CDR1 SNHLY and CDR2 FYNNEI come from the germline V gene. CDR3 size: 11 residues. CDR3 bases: TGTGCCAGCACGGACAGATATGGCTACACCTTC. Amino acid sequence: CASTDRYGYTF.

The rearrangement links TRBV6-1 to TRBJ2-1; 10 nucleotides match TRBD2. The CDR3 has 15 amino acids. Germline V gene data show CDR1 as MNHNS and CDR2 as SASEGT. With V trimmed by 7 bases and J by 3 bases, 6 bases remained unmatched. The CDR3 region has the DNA TGTGCCAGCATAAGCGGGGGGGCGGGCTACAATGAGCAGTTCTTC. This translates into CASISGGAGYNEQFF.

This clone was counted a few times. The CDR3 sequence: CASTARTPQGHTGELFF. The CDR3 nucleotides read TGTGCCAGTACCGCGCGGACACCCCAGGGGCACACCGGGGAGCTGTTTTTT. V usage is TRBV19 and J usage is TRBJ2-2, with D perhaps TRBD1 (6 bases). There are 17 residues in the CDR3. The V gene's germline CDR1 is LNHDA and CDR2 SQIVND (reference sequence). Deletions cut 7 bases from V and 3 bases from J, with 21 bases between.

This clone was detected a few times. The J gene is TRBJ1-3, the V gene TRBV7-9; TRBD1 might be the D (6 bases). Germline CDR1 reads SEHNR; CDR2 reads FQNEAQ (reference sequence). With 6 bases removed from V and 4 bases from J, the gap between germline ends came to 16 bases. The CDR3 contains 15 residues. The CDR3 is CASSRGGWRGNTIYF. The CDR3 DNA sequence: TGTGCCAGCAGTCGAGGGGGTTGGCGCGGAAACACCATATATTTT.

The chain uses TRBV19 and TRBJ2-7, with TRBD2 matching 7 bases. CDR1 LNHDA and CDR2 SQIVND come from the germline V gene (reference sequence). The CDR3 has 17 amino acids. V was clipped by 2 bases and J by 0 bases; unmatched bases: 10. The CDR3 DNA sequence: TGTGCCAGTAGTATACCCCCCAGCGGGGCCCGCTCCTACGAGCAGTACTTC. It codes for CASSIPPSGARSYEQYF. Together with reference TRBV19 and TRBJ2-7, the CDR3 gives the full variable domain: DGGITQSPKYLFRKEGQNVTLSCEQNLNHDAMYWYRQDPGQGLRLIYYSQIVNDFQKGDIAEGYSVSREKKESFPLTVTSAQKNPTAFYLCASSIPPSGARSYEQYFGPGTRLTVT.

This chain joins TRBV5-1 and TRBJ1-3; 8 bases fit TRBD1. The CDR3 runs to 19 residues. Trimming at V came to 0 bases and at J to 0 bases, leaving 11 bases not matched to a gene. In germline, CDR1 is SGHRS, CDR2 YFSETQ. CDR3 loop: CASSLGAPLQGVSGNTIYF. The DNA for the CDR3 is TGCGCCAGCAGCTTGGGGGCCCCTTTACAGGGGGTCTCTGGAAACACCATATATTTT.

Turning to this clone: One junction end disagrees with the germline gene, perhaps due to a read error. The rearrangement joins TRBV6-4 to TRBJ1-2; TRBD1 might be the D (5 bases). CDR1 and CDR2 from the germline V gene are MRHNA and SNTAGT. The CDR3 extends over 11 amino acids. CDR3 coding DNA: TGTGCCAGCAGTAACTCTAGGGGCTACCCCTTC. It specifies CASSNSRGYPF.

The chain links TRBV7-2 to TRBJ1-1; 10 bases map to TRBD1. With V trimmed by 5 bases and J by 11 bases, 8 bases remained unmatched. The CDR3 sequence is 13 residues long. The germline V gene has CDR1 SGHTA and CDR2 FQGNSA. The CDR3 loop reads CASSRDRGIEAFF. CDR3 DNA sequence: TGTGCCAGCAGCCGGGACAGGGGAATTGAGGCTTTCTTT. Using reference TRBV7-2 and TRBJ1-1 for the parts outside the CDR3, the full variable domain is GAGVSQSPSNKVTEKGKDVELRCDPISGHTALYWYRQSLGQGLEFLIYFQGNSAPDKSGLPSDRFSAERTGGSVSTLTIQRTQQEDSAVYLCASSRDRGIEAFFGQGTRLTVV.

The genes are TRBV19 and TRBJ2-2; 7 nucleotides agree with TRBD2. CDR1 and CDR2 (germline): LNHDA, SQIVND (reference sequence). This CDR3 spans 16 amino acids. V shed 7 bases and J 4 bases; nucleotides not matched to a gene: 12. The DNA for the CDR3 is TGTGCCAGTAATACCCCGCGGGGGACGGGCACCGGGGAGCTGTTTTTT. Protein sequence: CASNTPRGTGTGELFF. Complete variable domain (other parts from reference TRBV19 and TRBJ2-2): DGGITQSPKYLFRKEGQNVTLSCEQNLNHDAMYWYRQDPGQGLRLIYYSQIVNDFQKGDIAEGYSVSREKKESFPLTVTSAQKNPTAFYLCASNTPRGTGTGELFFGEGSRLTVL.

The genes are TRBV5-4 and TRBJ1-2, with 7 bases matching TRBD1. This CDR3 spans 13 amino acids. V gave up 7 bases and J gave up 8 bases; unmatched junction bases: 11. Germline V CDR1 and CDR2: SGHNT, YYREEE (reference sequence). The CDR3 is CASFDQGVGGYTF. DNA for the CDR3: TGTGCCAGCTTCGACCAGGGGGTCGGGGGCTACACCTTC.

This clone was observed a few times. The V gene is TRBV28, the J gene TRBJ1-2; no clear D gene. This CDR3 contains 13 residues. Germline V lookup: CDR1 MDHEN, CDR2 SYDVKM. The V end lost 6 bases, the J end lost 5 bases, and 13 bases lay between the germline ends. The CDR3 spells CASRSGLSYGYTF. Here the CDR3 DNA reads TGTGCCAGCAGGTCCGGTTTGAGTTATGGCTACACCTTC.

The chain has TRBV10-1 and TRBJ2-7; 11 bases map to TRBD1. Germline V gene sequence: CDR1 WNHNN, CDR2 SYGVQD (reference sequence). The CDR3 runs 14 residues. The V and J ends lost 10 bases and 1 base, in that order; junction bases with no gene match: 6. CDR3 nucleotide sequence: TGCGCCACTTACGGGACAGGGGGATCCTACGAGCAGTACTTC. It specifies CATYGTGGSYEQYF.

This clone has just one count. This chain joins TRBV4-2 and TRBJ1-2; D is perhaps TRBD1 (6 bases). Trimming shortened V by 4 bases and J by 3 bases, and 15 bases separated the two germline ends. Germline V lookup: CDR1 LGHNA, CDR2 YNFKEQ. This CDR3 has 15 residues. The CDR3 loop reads CASSPGGRLDYGYTF. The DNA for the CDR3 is TGTGCCAGCAGCCCCGGGGGGCGACTAGACTATGGCTACACCTTC.

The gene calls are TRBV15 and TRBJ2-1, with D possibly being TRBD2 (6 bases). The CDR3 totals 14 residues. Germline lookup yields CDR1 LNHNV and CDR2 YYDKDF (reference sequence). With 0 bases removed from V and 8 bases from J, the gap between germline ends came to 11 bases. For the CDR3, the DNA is TGTGCCACCAGCAGAGATCGCGGGGCGCATGAGCAGTTCTTC. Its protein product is CATSRDRGAHEQFF.

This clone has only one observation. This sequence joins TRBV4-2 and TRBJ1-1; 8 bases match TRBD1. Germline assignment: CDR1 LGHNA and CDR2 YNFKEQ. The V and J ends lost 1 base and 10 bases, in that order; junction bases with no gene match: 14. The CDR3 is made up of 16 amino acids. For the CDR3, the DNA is TGTGCCAGCAGCCAAGGAACCTCCGGGACAGGTTTCGGAGCTTTCTTT. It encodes CASSQGTSGTGFGAFF.

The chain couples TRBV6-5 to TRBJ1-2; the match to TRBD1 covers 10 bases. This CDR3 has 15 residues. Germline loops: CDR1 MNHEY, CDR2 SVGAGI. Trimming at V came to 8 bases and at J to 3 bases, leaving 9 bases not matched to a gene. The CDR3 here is CASRPLGQGDYGYTF. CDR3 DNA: TGTGCCAGCCGACCACTAGGACAGGGGGACTATGGCTACACCTTC.

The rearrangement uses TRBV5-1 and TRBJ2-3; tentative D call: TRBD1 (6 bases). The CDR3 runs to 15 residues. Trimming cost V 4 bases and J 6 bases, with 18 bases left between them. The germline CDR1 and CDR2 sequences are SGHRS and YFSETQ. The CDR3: CASSPPRDTQDTQYF. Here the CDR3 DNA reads TGCGCCAGCAGCCCACCACGGGACACCCAGGATACGCAGTATTTT. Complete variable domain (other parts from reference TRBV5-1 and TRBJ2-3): KAGVTQTPRYLIKTRGQQVTLSCSPISGHRSVSWYQQTPGQGLQFLFEYFSETQRNKGNFPGRFSGRQFSNSRSEMNVSTLELGDSALYLCASSPPRDTQDTQYFGPGTRLTVL.

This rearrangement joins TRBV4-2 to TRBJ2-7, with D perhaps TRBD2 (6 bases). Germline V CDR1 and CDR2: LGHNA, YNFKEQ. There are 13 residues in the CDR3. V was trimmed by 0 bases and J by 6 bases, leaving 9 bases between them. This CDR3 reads CASSQDGGREQYF. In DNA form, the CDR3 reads TGTGCCAGCAGCCAAGACGGGGGACGCGAGCAGTACTTC.

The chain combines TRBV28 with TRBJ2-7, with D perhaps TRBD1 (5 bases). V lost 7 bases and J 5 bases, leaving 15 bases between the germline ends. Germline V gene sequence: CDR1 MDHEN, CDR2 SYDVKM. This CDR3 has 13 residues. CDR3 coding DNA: TGTGCCAGCATGCCCAGGGCCAACGACGAGCAGTACTTC. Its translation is CASMPRANDEQYF.

The CDR3 bases are TGTGCCAGCAGCCGGGCTCACCGGGGACAGGGATCAGATACGCAGTATTTT. This gives the protein CASSRAHRGQGSDTQYF. This chain uses TRBV13 with TRBJ2-3; 9 nucleotides match TRBD1. Germline-derived CDR1 and CDR2 are PRHDT and FYEKMQ (reference sequence). CDR3 length: 17 residues. The V gene end was trimmed by 5 bases and the J gene end by 4 bases; junction bases not matched to a gene: 13.

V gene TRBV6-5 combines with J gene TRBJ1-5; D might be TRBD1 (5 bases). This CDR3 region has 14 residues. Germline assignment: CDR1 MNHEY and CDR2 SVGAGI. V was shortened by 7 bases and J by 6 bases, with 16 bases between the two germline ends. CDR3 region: CASKSGRQGQPQHF. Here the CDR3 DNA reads TGTGCCAGCAAATCCGGACGTCAGGGTCAGCCCCAGCATTTT.

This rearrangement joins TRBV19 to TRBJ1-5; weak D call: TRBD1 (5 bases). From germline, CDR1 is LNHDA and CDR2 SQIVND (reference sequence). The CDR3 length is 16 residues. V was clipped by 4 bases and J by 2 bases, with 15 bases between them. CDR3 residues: CASSTPGRAGNQPQHF. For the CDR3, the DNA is TGTGCCAGTAGTACCCCGGGCAGGGCGGGCAATCAGCCCCAGCATTTT.

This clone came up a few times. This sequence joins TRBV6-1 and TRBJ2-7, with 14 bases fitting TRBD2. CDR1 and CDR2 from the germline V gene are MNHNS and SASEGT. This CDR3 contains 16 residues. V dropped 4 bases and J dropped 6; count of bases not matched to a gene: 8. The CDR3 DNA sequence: TGTGCCAGCAGTGCGACTAGCGGGGGGGTTACAGGCGAGCAGTACTTC. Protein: CASSATSGGVTGEQYF.